The 3 T cell receptor beta chains presented below share a single source sample, sequenced in a study of cytomegalovirus exposure and HLA in healthy donors. 13 Jbeta primers and 60 Vbeta primers were used for the PCR. The protocol was immunoSEQ multiplex PCR, while the TCRdb copy is restricted to in-frame clones and leaves out a portion. The sample includes 90,000 to 150,000 clones, 65% to 80% of them seen just once. The sample taken for sequencing was PBMCs. These receptors were collected from a man aged 40-49 years in good health and CMV-seropositive.

There are a few counts of this clone. This sequence joins TRBV6-1 and TRBJ2-4; 9 bases are a match to TRBD1. From germline, CDR1 is MNHNS and CDR2 SASEGT. The CDR3 has 14 amino acids. J gave up 8 bases and V 5 bases, and 7 bases lay outside the gene matches. The CDR3 DNA reads as TGTGCCAGCAGTAACCGGGACAGGGTAGACATTCAGTACTTC. It yields the protein CASSNRDRVDIQYF.

The chain uses TRBV5-1 and TRBJ2-7, with TRBD1 identical over 10 bases. CDR1 and CDR2 from the germline V gene are SGHRS and YFSETQ. The CDR3 is 12 amino acids. The trim removed 5 bases at V and 6 bases at J, leaving 2 bases unmatched. The CDR3 reads CASSWDRGEQYF. The CDR3 DNA follows: TGCGCCAGCAGTTGGGACAGGGGCGAGCAGTACTTC.

This clone was seen more than once but under ten times. The chain employs TRBV28 and TRBJ1-3; TRBD1 might be the D (6 bases). CDR1 and CDR2 (germline): MDHEN, SYDVKM. V was trimmed by 1 base and J by 0 bases, leaving 13 bases between them. The CDR3 loop spans 17 amino acids. CDR3 bases: TGTGCCAGCAGTTTATCTGGACAGCCCAGCTCTGGAAACACCATATATTTT. Protein sequence: CASSLSGQPSSGNTIYF.